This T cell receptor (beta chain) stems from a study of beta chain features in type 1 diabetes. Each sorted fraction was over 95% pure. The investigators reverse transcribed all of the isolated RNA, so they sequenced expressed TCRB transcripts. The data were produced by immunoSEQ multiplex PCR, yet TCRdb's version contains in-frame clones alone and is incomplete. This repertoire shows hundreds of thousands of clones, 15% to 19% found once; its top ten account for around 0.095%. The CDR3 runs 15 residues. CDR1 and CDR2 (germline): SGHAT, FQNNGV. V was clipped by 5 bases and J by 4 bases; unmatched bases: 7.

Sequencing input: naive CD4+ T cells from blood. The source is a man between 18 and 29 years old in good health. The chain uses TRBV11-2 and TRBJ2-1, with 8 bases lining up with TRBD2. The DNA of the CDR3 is TGTGCCAGCAGCCCCTGGGGCGGGGGGTACAATGAGCAGTTCTTC. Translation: CASSPWGGGYNEQFF.